This T cell receptor (beta chain) was documented in a study of T-cell memory formation after mild COVID-19. This clonotype was counted at least ten times. 5'RACE primed at constant segments yielded TCR alpha and TCR beta cDNA libraries bearing sample barcodes and UMIs. Each CDR3 protein gets one entry after TCRdb re-called the 5' RACE reads with MiXCR. The sample contains approximately 450,000 distinct CDR3 sequences, about 20% of which appear only once. The CDR3 is made up of 17 amino acids. V lost 0 bases and J lost 3, with 16 bases in between. Germline-derived CDR1 and CDR2 are KGHSH and LQKENI. The gene calls are TRBV18 and TRBJ2-3; D possibly corresponds to TRBD2 (6 bases). Sequencing was done on a sample of PBMCs or a T cell subset sorted from them (not recorded which). This clonotype originated in an adult woman who had mild COVID-19 (a few samples of this study predate the infection). Cell type and time point are not known. The CDR3 region has the DNA TGTGCCAGCTCACCACCCCGACTAGGAAGAAGAACAGATACGCAGTATTTT. Translating it yields CASSPPRLGRRTDTQYF.